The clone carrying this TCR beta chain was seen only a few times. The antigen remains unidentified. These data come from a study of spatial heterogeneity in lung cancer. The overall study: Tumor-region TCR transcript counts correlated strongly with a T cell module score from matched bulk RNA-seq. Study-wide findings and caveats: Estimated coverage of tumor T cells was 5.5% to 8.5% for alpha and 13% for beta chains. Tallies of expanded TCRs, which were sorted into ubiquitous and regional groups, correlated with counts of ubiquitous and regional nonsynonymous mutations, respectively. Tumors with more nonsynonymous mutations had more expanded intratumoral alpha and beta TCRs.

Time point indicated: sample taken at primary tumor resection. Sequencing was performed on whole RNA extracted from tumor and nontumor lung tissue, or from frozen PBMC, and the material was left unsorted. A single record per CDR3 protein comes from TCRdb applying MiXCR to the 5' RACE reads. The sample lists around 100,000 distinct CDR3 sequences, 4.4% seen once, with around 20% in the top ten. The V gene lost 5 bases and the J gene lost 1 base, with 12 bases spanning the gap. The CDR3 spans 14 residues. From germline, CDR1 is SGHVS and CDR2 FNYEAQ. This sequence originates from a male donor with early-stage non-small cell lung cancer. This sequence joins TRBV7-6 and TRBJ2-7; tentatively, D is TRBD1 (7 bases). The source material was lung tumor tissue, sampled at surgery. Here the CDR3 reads CASSQGGQSYEQYF. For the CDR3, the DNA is TGTGCCAGCAGCCAGGGGGGACAGTCCTACGAGCAGTACTTC.